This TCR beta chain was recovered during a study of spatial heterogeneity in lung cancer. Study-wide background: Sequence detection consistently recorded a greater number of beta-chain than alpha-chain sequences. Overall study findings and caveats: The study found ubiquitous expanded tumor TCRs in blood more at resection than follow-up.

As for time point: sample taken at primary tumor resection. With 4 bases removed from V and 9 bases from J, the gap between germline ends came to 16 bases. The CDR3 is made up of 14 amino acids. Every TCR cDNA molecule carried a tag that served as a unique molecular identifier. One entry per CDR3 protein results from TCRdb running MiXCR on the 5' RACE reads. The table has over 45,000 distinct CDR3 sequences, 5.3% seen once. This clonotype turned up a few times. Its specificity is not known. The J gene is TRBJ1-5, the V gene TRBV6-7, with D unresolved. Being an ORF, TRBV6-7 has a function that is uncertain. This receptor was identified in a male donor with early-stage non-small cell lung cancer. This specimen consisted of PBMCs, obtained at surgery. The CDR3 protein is CASSLNMGGSPQHF. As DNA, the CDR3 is TGTGCCAGCAGTTTAAATATGGGCGGGTCGCCCCAGCATTTT.